Listed below are T cell receptor beta chains from one sample, sequenced in a study of beta chain features in type 1 diabetes. Generated by immunoSEQ multiplex PCR, the TCRdb table keeps only in-frame clones and is missing some. The data contain roughly 160,000 clones, about 8.1% of them singletons. The specimen was central memory CD4+ T cells from blood. The source of these receptors is a woman between 18 and 29 years old with type 1 diabetes. Both conserved end residues are part of each CDR3. A D gene is named only where the DNA matches it firmly. Size is stated for part of the rows, as once, few or many counts, or as a class when the clone is expanded.

TRBV4-2	TRBD1	TRBJ1-1	few	CASSRTGNTEAFF	TGTGCCAGCTCCAGGACAGGGAACACTGAAGCTTTCTTT
TRBV5-1	.	TRBJ2-1	.	CASSLEGRGPSSYNEQFF	TGCGCCAGCAGCTTGGAGGGGCGGGGGCCGAGCTCCTACAATGAGCAGTTCTTC
TRBV5-5	TRBD1	TRBJ1-5	few	CASSSLATGVNQPQHF	TGTGCCAGCAGCTCCCTGGCCACAGGGGTCAATCAGCCCCAGCATTTT
TRBV25-1	.	TRBJ2-7	.	CASKEQGGTYEQYF	TGTGCCAGCAAAGAACAGGGAGGGACATACGAGCAGTACTTC
TRBV7-8	.	TRBJ2-5	.	CASSLFAGPGETQYF	TGTGCCAGCAGCTTATTCGCAGGGCCTGGAGAGACCCAGTACTTC
TRBV7-7	TRBD2	TRBJ2-2	few	CASSRTSGRAGELFF	TGTGCTAGCAGCAGAACTAGCGGGAGGGCCGGGGAGCTGTTTTTT
TRBV9	TRBD2	TRBJ2-3	few	CASRAGDITDTQYF	TGTGCCAGCAGGGCGGGAGATATAACAGATACGCAGTATTTT
TRBV19	.	TRBJ1-2	.	CASSRGSGTFPGYTF	TGTGCCAGTAGTAGGGGATCCGGGACATTTCCGGGCTACACCTTC
TRBV15	.	TRBJ2-4	few	CATSKSLLEAKNIQYF	TGTGCCACCAGCAAGTCCCTCTTGGAGGCCAAAAACATTCAGTACTTC
TRBV7-2	TRBD2	TRBJ2-1	.	CASSLTSGAEQFF	TGTGCCAGCAGCTTGACTAGCGGGGCTGAGCAGTTCTTC
TRBV30	.	TRBJ1-5	.	CAWSGGQHQPQHF	TGTGCCTGGAGTGGGGGGCAGCATCAGCCCCAGCATTTT
TRBV11-1	.	TRBJ2-5	many	CASSPGTLQETQYF	TGTGCCAGCAGCCCCGGGACTCTCCAAGAGACCCAGTACTTC
TRBV19	TRBD1	TRBJ2-1	few	CASKGTAISYNEQFF	TGTGCCAGTAAGGGGACAGCTATTTCCTACAATGAGCAGTTCTTC
TRBV30	TRBD2	TRBJ2-3	few	CAWRDRSGSGADTQYF	TGTGCCTGGAGGGACCGTAGCGGGAGCGGAGCAGATACGCAGTATTTT
TRBV28	TRBD2	TRBJ2-4	.	CASSSTIPTVAGVEKNIQYF	TGTGCCAGCAGCTCGACAATACCTACTGTAGCGGGAGTGGAGAAAAACATTCAGTACTTC
TRBV5-4	TRBD1	TRBJ1-4	few	CASSSGTAEKLFF	TGTGCCAGCAGCTCCGGGACAGCCGAAAAACTGTTTTTT
TRBV5-1	TRBD1	TRBJ2-1	.	CASSNTGTVSNEQFF	TGCGCCAGCAGCAACACCGGGACAGTTTCCAATGAGCAGTTCTTC
TRBV5-4	.	TRBJ2-4	few	CASSLESGLAKNIQYF	TGTGCCAGCAGCTTGGAATCAGGGCTAGCCAAAAACATTCAGTACTTC
TRBV27	.	TRBJ2-7	.	CASSPRDRSSEQYF	TGTGCCAGCAGTCCAAGAGACAGGTCCAGCGAGCAGTACTTC
TRBV29-1	TRBD1	TRBJ2-7	few	CSVVRDRVSEQYF	TGCAGCGTTGTAAGGGACAGGGTATCCGAGCAGTACTTC
TRBV10-3	TRBD2	TRBJ2-5	.	CATSTSGDQETQYF	TGTGCCACGTCGACTAGCGGGGACCAAGAGACCCAGTACTTC
TRBV11-3	.	TRBJ1-3	.	CASSLQEDTIYF	TGTGCCAGCAGCTTACAGGAGGACACCATATATTTT
TRBV10-3	TRBD2	TRBJ2-7	.	CAVSGTSGLEQYF	TGTGCCGTCTCCGGGACTAGCGGCCTTGAGCAGTACTTC
TRBV6-5	TRBD2	TRBJ2-5	.	CASSYRVGGQETQYF	TGTGCCAGCAGTTACCGCGTGGGAGGGCAGGAGACCCAGTACTTC
TRBV11-2	.	TRBJ2-7	.	CASSLAAWVAGEQYF	TGTGCCAGCAGCTTGGCCGCTTGGGTCGCAGGGGAGCAGTACTTC
TRBV4-2	.	TRBJ2-1	few	CASSQVVNEQFF	TGTGCCAGCAGCCAAGTCGTCAATGAGCAGTTCTTC
TRBV6-5	.	TRBJ2-6	few	CASRANGANVLTF	TGTGCCAGCAGAGCAAATGGGGCCAACGTCCTGACTTTC
TRBV7-9	TRBD1	TRBJ1-6	.	CASSTGQGSNSPLHF	TGTGCCAGCAGCACCGGACAGGGGTCGAATTCACCCCTCCACTTT
TRBV7-2	TRBD2	TRBJ2-7	.	CASSSTGGTREQYF	TGTGCCAGCAGCTCGACCGGGGGGACTAGGGAGCAGTACTTC
TRBV7-2	TRBD1	TRBJ2-5	.	CASTFDRGETQYF	TGTGCCAGCACTTTCGACAGGGGTGAGACCCAGTACTTC
TRBV5-1	TRBD1	TRBJ2-1	.	CASSSGTGSIHEQFF	TGCGCCAGCAGCTCAGGGACAGGCTCCATCCATGAGCAGTTCTTC
TRBV25-1	.	TRBJ2-1	few	CASSERVEQFF	TGTGCCAGCAGTGAGCGGGTTGAGCAGTTCTTC
TRBV15	TRBD2	TRBJ2-5	few	CATSRRLAGGQETQYF	TGTGCCACCAGCAGGCGACTAGCGGGGGGCCAAGAGACCCAGTACTTC
TRBV28	.	TRBJ1-5	few	CASSIGGNGQPQHF	TGTGCCAGCTCAATCGGGGGGAACGGGCAGCCCCAGCATTTT
TRBV7-3	.	TRBJ2-7	few	CASSSGGQSEQYF	TGTGCCAGCAGCTCGGGGGGACAAAGCGAGCAGTACTTC
TRBV7-9	.	TRBJ2-7	.	CASSLRGPSYEQYF	TGTGCCAGCAGCTTGCGGGGGCCTTCCTACGAGCAGTACTTC
TRBV10-2	.	TRBJ1-2	.	CASSESLRGYTF	TGCGCCAGCAGTGAGTCCCTTCGGGGCTACACCTTC
TRBV5-6	TRBD2	TRBJ2-7	few	CASSLTSVSYEQYF	TGTGCCAGCAGCTTGACTAGCGTCTCCTACGAGCAGTACTTC